The T cell receptor (beta chain) under discussion was sequenced for a study of human T cells and chemical hapten exposure. General study results and limits: DPC sensitization did not alter TCRs above 1 in 1000 frequency.

V was clipped by 5 bases and J by 10 bases, with 18 bases between them. Per the germline V gene, CDR1 is LNHNV and CDR2 is YYDKDF (reference sequence). The CDR3 consists of 14 residues. As for time point: pre-sensitization, week 0. Treatment described: therapeutic diphenylcyclopropenone sensitization with weekly scalp DPC. Phlebotomy was performed prior to application of every patch test. The authors' total RNA extraction used unfractionated whole blood. As handled by the study authors: Samples ranged from about 23,224 to 700,000 TCRs, with a median of roughly 93,000. Via MiXCR, TCRdb re-called the RACE reads, giving one row per CDR3 protein. The V and J calls here are based on TCRdb, not the publication. Found here are around 180,000 distinct CDR3 sequences, roughly 30% of them singletons; the top ten hold less than 3.5%. There are many counts of this clonotype. Its antigen is not known.

This clonotype was sampled from a woman aged 25-40 years with alopecia areata. Some clones in this sample may be carry-over from other donors' samples. The chain links TRBV15 to TRBJ1-5; D call uncertain. The specimen comprised whole blood, sampled in connection with sensitization to the hapten diphenylcyclopropenone (DPC). CDR3 sequence: CATSGGHIPGPQHF. CDR3 bases: TGTGCCACCAGCGGTGGCCATATTCCAGGACCCCAGCATTTT.